The sequence of this T cell receptor beta chain was determined in a study of human T cells and chemical hapten exposure. Time point indicated: healthy volunteer bleed at 6 weeks. Blood, whole and unfractionated, served as the source for total RNA extraction. The germline V gene has CDR1 MDHEN and CDR2 SYDVKM. This CDR3 spans 16 amino acids. Trimming stripped 5 bases from V and 2 bases from J, with 16 bases between. This clonotype was counted a few times. TCRdb re-called the RACE reads with MiXCR, one entry per CDR3 protein. The top ten clones hold 4.5% to 6.5% of a sample with over 35,000 distinct CDR3 sequences, about 3.7% of them seen once.

Sequenced material: whole blood. This sequence joins TRBV28 and TRBJ1-5; TRBD1 is a possible D gene (6 bases). This receptor was obtained from a human donor in good health. Some clones in this sample may be carry-over from other donors' samples. Written as DNA, the CDR3 is TGTGCCAGCAGTCAGGAAACAGGGTTGGGCAATCAGCCCCAGCATTTT. It yields the protein CASSQETGLGNQPQHF.